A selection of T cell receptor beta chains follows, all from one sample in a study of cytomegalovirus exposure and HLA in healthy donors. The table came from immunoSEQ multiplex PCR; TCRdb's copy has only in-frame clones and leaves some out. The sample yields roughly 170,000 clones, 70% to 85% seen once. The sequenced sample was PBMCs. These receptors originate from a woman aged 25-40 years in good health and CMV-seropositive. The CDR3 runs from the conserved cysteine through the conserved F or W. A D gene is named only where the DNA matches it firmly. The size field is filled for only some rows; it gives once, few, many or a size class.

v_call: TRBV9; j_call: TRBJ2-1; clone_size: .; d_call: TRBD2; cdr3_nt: TGTGCCAGCAGCGCCAGACTAGCGGGAGCCGGAGAGCAGTTCTTC; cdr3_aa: CASSARLAGAGEQFF
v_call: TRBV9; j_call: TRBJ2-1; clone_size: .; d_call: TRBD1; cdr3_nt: TGTGCCAGCAGCACGACAGGGGTGGAAGGTGCCTACAATGAGCAGTTCTTC; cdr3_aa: CASSTTGVEGAYNEQFF
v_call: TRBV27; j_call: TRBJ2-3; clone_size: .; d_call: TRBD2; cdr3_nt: TGTGCCACCCTTGTAGCGGGGGGCACAGATACGCAGTATTTT; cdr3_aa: CATLVAGGTDTQYF
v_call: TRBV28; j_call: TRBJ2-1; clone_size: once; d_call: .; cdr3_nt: TGTGCCAGCACCCCCTTCGGTAGCCGTGAGCAGTTCTTC; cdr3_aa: CASTPFGSREQFF
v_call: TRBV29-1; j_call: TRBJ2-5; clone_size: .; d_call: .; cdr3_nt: TGCAGCGTACCGGGACAACATGAGACCCAGTACTTC; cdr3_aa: CSVPGQHETQYF
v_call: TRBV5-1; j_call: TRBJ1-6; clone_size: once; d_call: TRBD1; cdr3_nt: TGCGCCAGCAGCAAAGACAGGGGGGAATCACCCCTCCACTTT; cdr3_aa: CASSKDRGESPLHF
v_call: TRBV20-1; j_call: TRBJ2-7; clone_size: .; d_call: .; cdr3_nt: TGCAGTGCCACTACCTCCTACGAGCAGTACTTC; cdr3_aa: CSATTSYEQYF
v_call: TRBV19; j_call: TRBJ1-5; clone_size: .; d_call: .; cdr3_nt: TGTGCCAGTAGTCGGACAGTGGACAATCAGCCCCAGCATTTT; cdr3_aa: CASSRTVDNQPQHF
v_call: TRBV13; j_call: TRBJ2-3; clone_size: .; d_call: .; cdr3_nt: TGTGCCAGCAGCCCCGGCGGTGGGAGCACAGATACGCAGTATTTT; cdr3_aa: CASSPGGGSTDTQYF
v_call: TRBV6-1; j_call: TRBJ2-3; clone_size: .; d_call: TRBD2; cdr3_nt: TGTGCCAGCAGTGCTAACGCCCTGGGGACGGGGGGTATCGATACGCAGTATTTT; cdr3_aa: CASSANALGTGGIDTQYF
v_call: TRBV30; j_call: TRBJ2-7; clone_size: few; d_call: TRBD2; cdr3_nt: TGTGCCTGTCCCCGGGAGGGACAAGAGTACGAGCAGTACTTC; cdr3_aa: CACPREGQEYEQYF
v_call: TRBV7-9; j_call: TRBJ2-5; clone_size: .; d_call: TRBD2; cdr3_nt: TGTGCCAGCAGCCAGAACTCACTAGCGGGGGAGACCCAGTACTTC; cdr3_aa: CASSQNSLAGETQYF
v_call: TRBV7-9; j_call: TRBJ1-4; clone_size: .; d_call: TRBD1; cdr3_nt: TGTGCCAGCACCATACTCGACAGGGGTGAAAAACTGTTTTTT; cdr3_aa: CASTILDRGEKLFF
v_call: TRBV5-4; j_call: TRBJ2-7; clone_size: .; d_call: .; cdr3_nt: TGTGCCAGCAGCCGCGATACCTCTAGCGTCTCCTACGAGCAGTACTTC; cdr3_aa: CASSRDTSSVSYEQYF
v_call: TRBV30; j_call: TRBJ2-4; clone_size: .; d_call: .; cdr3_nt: TGTGCCTGGAGTCAATCAGCCAAAAACATTCAGTACTTC; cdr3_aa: CAWSQSAKNIQYF
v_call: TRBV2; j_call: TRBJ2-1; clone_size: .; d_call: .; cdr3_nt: TGTGCCAGCAGTGGGCTGGGGGCTACCTCCTACAATGAGCAGTTCTTC; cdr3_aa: CASSGLGATSYNEQFF